This T cell receptor beta chain was profiled in a study of T-cell reconstitution after alpha-beta-depleted transplantation in children (dated by TCRdb to 2015 to 2016). Turning to the overall study: The study quantitatively tracked T-cell immune reconstitution after TCRalphabeta/CD19-depleted allogeneic hematopoietic cell transplantation in children using TCR repertoire profiling.

Relative to germline, V is 3 bases shorter and J is 0 bases shorter, with 10 bases between their ends. The germline V gene specifies SGHRS as CDR1 and YFSETQ as CDR2. From the cysteine up to the phenylalanine, the CDR3 has a length of 15 residues. Only CDR3 DNA remains: 45 bases, in frame from the first base. Preparation of the library involved PCR. The sequencer listed for this sample is Illumina HiSeq 2500. TCR libraries were prepared with molecular barcoding, using unique molecular identifiers to normalize TCRbeta repertoire quantification. Using fastp at Q25 and MiXCR, TCRdb reprocessed the public reads and kept productive beta chains. Rows are unified per CDR3 protein, each entry keeping the most common DNA and genes. This sample comprises about 400,000 distinct CDR3 sequences, 13% of them detected only once. The leading ten clones occupy 4% to 5.5% of the sample. As concerns this clonotype: The clone's antigen remains unknown. Base qualities are not at hand, and no much larger clone is one base apart.

The specimen was PBMCs, collected from the stem cell graft. This sequence uses TRBV5-1 and TRBJ2-1; perhaps TRBD1 is the D gene, with 6 bases matching. This clonotype originated in a human donor who donated a stem cell graft to a child with Fanconi anemia. The CDR3 reads as follows: CASSSGEGSYNEQFF. Read as DNA, the sequence is TGCGCCAGCAGCTCAGGGGAAGGCTCCTACAATGAGCAGTTCTTC.